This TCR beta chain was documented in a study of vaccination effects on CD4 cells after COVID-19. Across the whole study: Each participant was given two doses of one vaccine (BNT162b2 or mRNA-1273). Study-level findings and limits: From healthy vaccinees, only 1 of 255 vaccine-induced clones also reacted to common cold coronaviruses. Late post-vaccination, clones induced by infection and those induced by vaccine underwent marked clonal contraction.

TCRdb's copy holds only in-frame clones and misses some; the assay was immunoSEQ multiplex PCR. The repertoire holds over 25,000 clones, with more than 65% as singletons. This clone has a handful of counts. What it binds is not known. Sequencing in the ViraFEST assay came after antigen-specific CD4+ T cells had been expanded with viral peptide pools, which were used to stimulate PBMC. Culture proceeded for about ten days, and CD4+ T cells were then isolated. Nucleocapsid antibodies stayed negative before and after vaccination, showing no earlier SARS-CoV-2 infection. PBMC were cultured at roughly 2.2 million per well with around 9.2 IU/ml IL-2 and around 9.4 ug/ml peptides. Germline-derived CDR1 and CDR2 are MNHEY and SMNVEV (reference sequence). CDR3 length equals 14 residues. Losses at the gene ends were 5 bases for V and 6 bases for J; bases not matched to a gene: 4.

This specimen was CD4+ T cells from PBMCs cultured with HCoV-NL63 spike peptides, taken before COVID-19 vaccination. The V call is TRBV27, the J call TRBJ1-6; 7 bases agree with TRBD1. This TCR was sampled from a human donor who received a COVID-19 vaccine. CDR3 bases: TGTGCCAGCAGTGCAGACAGGGTTAATTCACCCCTCCACTTT. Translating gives CASSADRVNSPLHF.